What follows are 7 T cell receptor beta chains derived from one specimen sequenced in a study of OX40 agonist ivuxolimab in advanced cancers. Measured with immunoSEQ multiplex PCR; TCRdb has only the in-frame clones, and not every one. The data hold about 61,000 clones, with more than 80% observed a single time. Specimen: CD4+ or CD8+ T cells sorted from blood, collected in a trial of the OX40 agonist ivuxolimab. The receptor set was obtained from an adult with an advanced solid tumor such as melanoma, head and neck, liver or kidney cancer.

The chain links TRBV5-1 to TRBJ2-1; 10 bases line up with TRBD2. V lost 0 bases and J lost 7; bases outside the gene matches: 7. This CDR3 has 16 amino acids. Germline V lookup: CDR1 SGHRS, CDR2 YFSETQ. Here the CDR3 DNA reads TGCGCCAGCAGCTTGGGGTCTAGCGGGAGTTTGAATGAGCAGTTCTTC. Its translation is CASSLGSSGSLNEQFF.

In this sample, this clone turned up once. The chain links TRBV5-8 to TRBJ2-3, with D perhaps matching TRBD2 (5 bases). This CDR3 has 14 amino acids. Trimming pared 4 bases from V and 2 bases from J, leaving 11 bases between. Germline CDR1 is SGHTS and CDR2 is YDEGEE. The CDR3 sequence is CASSIGLHTDTQYF. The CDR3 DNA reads TGTGCCAGCAGCATTGGACTTCACACAGATACGCAGTATTTT.

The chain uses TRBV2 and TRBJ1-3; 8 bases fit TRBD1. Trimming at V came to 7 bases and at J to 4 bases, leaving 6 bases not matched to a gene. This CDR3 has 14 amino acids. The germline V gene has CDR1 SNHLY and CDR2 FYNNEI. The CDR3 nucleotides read TGTGCCAGCACCCGCGGACAGGGAGGAAACACCATATATTTT. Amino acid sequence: CASTRGQGGNTIYF. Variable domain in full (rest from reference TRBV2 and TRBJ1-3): EPEVTQTPSHQVTQMGQEVILRCVPISNHLYFYWYRQILGQKVEFLVSFYNNEISEKSEIFDDQFSVERPDGSNFTLKIRSTKLEDSAMYFCASTRGQGGNTIYFGEGSWLTVV.

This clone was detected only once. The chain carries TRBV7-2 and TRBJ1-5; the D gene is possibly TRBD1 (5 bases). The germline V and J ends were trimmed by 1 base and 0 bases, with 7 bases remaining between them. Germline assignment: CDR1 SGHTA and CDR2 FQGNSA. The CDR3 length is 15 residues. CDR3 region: CASSLVGDSNQPQHF. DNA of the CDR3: TGTGCCAGCAGCTTAGTGGGGGATAGCAATCAGCCCCAGCATTTT.

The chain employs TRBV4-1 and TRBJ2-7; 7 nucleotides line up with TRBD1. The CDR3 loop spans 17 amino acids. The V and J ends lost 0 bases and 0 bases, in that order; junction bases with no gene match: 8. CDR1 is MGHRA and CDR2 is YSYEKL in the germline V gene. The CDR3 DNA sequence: TGCGCCAGCAGCCAAGATAAGGGGGCACTACCCTCCTACGAGCAGTACTTC. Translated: CASSQDKGALPSYEQYF.

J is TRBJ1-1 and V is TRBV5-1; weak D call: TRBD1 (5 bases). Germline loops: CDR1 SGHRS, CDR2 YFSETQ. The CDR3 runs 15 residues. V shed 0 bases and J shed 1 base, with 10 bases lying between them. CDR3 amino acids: CASSLALGGNTEAFF. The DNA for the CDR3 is TGCGCCAGCAGCTTGGCCTTGGGGGGGAACACTGAAGCTTTCTTT.

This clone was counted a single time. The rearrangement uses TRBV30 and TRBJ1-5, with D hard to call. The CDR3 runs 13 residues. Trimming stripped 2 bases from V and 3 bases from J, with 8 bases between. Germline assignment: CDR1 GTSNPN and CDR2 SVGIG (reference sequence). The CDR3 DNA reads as TGTGCCTGGAGTCTCGCTTCCAATCAGCCCCAGCATTTT. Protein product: CAWSLASNQPQHF. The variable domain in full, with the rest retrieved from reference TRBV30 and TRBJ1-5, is SQTIHQWPATLVQPVGSPLSLECTVEGTSNPNLYWYRQAAGRGLQLLFYSVGIGQISSEVPQNLSASRPQDRQFILSSKKLLLSDSGFYLCAWSLASNQPQHFGDGTRLSIL.